The 31 T cell receptor beta chains given below trace back to one sample, sequenced in a study of blood T cell repertoires in COVID-19. Assay: immunoSEQ multiplex PCR; the TCRdb copy retains only in-frame clones and omits some. The table has about 200,000 clones, around 90% seen once. The sequenced sample consisted of peripheral blood. The receptors were sampled from a man aged 60-69 years who had recovered from COVID-19.

The rearrangement links TRBV5-1 to TRBJ1-2, with 9 bases fitting TRBD1. This CDR3 has 14 amino acids. Germline assignment: CDR1 SGHRS and CDR2 YFSETQ. After removal of 6 bases from V and 8 bases from J, the junction contained 11 bases not matched to a gene. DNA of the CDR3: TGCGCCAGCACCCTCGGACAGGGGAGGTTGGGCTACACCTTC. Its protein product is CASTLGQGRLGYTF. Supplemented by reference TRBV5-1 and TRBJ1-2, the full variable domain reads KAGVTQTPRYLIKTRGQQVTLSCSPISGHRSVSWYQQTPGQGLQFLFEYFSETQRNKGNFPGRFSGRQFSNSRSEMNVSTLELGDSALYLCASTLGQGRLGYTFGSGTRLTVV.

This clone was observed a few times. V is TRBV5-4 and J is TRBJ2-7, with TRBD2 identical over 7 bases. Germline V gene sequence: CDR1 SGHNT, CDR2 YYREEE (reference sequence). V was pared by 4 bases and J by 6 bases, with 10 bases of the junction left unmatched. The CDR3 totals 14 residues. CDR3 sequence (DNA): TGTGCCAGCAGCCCGGGGGGTCAGGGCCTCGAGCAGTACTTC. This translates into CASSPGGQGLEQYF.

The chain employs TRBV10-3 and TRBJ1-1; a weak D match, TRBD1 (6 bases). CDR1 and CDR2 from the germline V gene are ENHRY and SYGVKD. V was cut by 6 bases and J by 1 base, with 12 bases left in between. The CDR3 is made up of 14 amino acids. For the CDR3, the DNA is TGTGCCATCAGGGAGGGCAGGGGGAACACTGAAGCTTTCTTT. Translating gives CAIREGRGNTEAFF.

The sample holds a few counts of this clone. This chain joins TRBV7-2 and TRBJ1-5; 9 bases align to TRBD1. The germline V gene encodes CDR1 SGHTA and CDR2 FQGNSA. J was trimmed by 4 bases and V by 7 bases; bases with no gene match: 8. CDR3 length: 15 residues. Here the CDR3 DNA reads TGTGCCAGCACTAAAACAGGGGGCGCGAATCAGCCCCAGCATTTT. This codes for CASTKTGGANQPQHF.

This rearrangement joins TRBV19 to TRBJ1-5; the match to TRBD1 covers 7 bases. Germline-derived CDR1 and CDR2 are LNHDA and SQIVND (reference sequence). With 5 bases clipped from V and 0 bases from J, the junction kept 7 bases outside the gene matches. The CDR3 is made up of 16 amino acids. CDR3 sequence reads: CASSPRTGYSNQPQHF. DNA for the CDR3: TGTGCCAGTAGTCCCCGGACAGGCTATAGCAATCAGCCCCAGCATTTT.

The chain recombines TRBV7-9 with TRBJ2-5; D gene unclear. This CDR3 comprises 13 residues. V was clipped by 5 bases and J by 4 bases, with 11 bases between them. Germline CDR1 SEHNR, CDR2 FQNEAQ (reference sequence). CDR3 sequence reads: CASSPPPIETQYF. The CDR3, as DNA: TGTGCCAGCAGCCCCCCTCCTATAGAGACCCAGTACTTC.

The V and J genes are TRBV6-2 or TRBV6-3 and TRBJ2-6, with D perhaps matching TRBD1 (5 bases). The CDR3 runs 15 residues. CDR1 is MNHEY and CDR2 is SVGEGT in the germline V gene. The germline V and J ends were trimmed by 5 bases and 0 bases, with 8 bases remaining between them. The DNA for the CDR3 is TGTGCCAGCAGTAGGGGAAACTCTGGGGCCAACGTCCTGACTTTC. Protein product: CASSRGNSGANVLTF.

The chain recombines TRBV7-9 with TRBJ2-7; 10 bases align to TRBD1. The J segment lost 5 bases and the V segment lost 0 bases, leaving 7 bases of the junction unmatched. This CDR3 is built from 16 residues. Per the germline V gene, CDR1 is SEHNR and CDR2 is FQNEAQ (reference sequence). CDR3 residues: CASSLARTGGFNEQYF. CDR3 sequence (DNA): TGTGCCAGCAGCTTAGCGAGGACAGGGGGGTTCAACGAGCAGTACTTC.

The chain joins TRBV6-5 to TRBJ2-6, with D possibly TRBD1 on 5 matching bases. This CDR3 has 15 amino acids. The V gene's germline CDR1 is MNHEY and CDR2 SVGAGI. Trimming took off 5 bases at V and 0 bases at J, with 8 bases between the two ends. This CDR3 reads CASSLDSSGANVLTF. In DNA, the CDR3 is TGTGCCAGCAGTCTCGACAGCTCTGGGGCCAACGTCCTGACTTTC.

The V and J genes are TRBV5-6 and TRBJ1-3; D is undetermined. Germline loops: CDR1 SGHDT, CDR2 YYEEEE. V lost 3 bases, J lost 0 bases, and 13 bases lay in between. This CDR3 contains 16 residues. CDR3 DNA sequence: TGTGCCAGCAGCTGGCGGGCGTCAACCTCTGGAAACACCATATATTTT. Its protein is CASSWRASTSGNTIYF. The full variable domain, completed using reference TRBV5-6 and TRBJ1-3, is DAGVTQSPTHLIKTRGQQVTLRCSPKSGHDTVSWYQQALGQGPQFIFQYYEEEERQRGNFPDRFSGHQFPNYSSELNVNALLLGDSALYLCASSWRASTSGNTIYFGEGSWLTVV.

This clone was observed once. This chain joins TRBV21-1 and TRBJ2-3; the table assigns TRBD1, which was not confirmed against the DNA. TRBV21-1 counts as a pseudogene. The CDR3 consists of 15 residues. The CDR3 region is CASSNTGIFTDTQYF. The CDR3 DNA follows: TGTGCCAGCAGCAATACAGGGATTTTCACAGATACGCAGTATTTT.

This chain joins TRBV5-4 and TRBJ1-4, with 7 bases identical to TRBD1. The V gene's germline CDR1 is SGHNT and CDR2 YYREEE (reference sequence). The CDR3 is 16 residues long. The V and J ends lost 2 bases and 5 bases, in that order; junction bases with no gene match: 9. DNA of the CDR3: TGTGCCAGCAGCTTTGGAAAGGGACAGAAAAATGAAAAACTGTTTTTT. Protein sequence: CASSFGKGQKNEKLFF. Variable domain in full (rest from reference TRBV5-4 and TRBJ1-4): ETGVTQSPTHLIKTRGQQVTLRCSSQSGHNTVSWYQQALGQGPQFIFQYYREEENGRGNFPPRFSGLQFPNYSSELNVNALELDDSALYLCASSFGKGQKNEKLFFGSGTQLSVL.

The rearrangement links TRBV24-1 to TRBJ2-1; tentative D call: TRBD2 (6 bases). The V end was cut by 2 bases, the J end by 3 bases, with 7 bases between. There are 14 residues in the CDR3. In germline, CDR1 is KGHDR, CDR2 SFDVKD. The CDR3 loop is CATSDSGSYNEQFF. The CDR3 DNA reads as TGTGCCACCAGTGATTCCGGGAGCTACAATGAGCAGTTCTTC.

CDR3 sequence: CASSLLQNPYEQYF. The CDR3 DNA sequence: TGTGCCAGCAGCTTATTACAGAATCCCTACGAGCAGTACTTC. The V and J genes are TRBV7-2 and TRBJ2-7; the D is unclear. CDR3 length: 14 amino acids. The germline V gene has CDR1 SGHTA and CDR2 FQGNSA. The V and J ends lost 2 bases and 2 bases respectively, with 10 bases between them. Full variable domain (remainder filled in from reference TRBV7-2 and TRBJ2-7): GAGVSQSPSNKVTEKGKDVELRCDPISGHTALYWYRQSLGQGLEFLIYFQGNSAPDKSGLPSDRFSAERTGGSVSTLTIQRTQQEDSAVYLCASSLLQNPYEQYFGPGTRLTVT.

This chain joins TRBV28 and TRBJ2-1, with 7 positions matching TRBD2. V shed 1 base and J 3 bases; nucleotides not matched to a gene: 6. The CDR3 spans 16 residues. Germline-derived CDR1 and CDR2 are MDHEN and SYDVKM. The DNA of the CDR3 is TGTGCCAGCAGTTTATTGGGCGGGAGTATCTACAATGAGCAGTTCTTC. This sequence encodes CASSLLGGSIYNEQFF.

This chain joins TRBV19 and TRBJ1-2; D possibly corresponds to TRBD1 (6 bases). Trimming shortened V by 5 bases and J by 7 bases, and 23 bases separated the two germline ends. This CDR3 region has 16 residues. Germline CDR1 is LNHDA and CDR2 is SQIVND (reference sequence). CDR3 coding DNA: TGTGCCAGTAGTGCGACCGGTACAGGGTCAACGGGTGGCTACACCTTC. It is translated as CASSATGTGSTGGYTF.

This clone was recorded once. The V call is TRBV6-5, the J call TRBJ1-2, with D possibly matching TRBD1 (5 bases). V lost 11 bases and J lost 0, with 19 bases in between. CDR1 is MNHEY, CDR2 SVGAGI, per germline. This CDR3 is 15 amino acids long. In DNA form, the CDR3 reads TGTGCCGGGCGCCGGCAGGGTGGAGCTAACTATGGCTACACCTTC. Translation gives CAGRRQGGANYGYTF.

The chain carries TRBV6-5 and TRBJ1-3, with 9 bases fitting TRBD1. The CDR3 length is 14 residues. The J segment lost 8 bases and the V segment lost 6 bases, leaving 8 bases of the junction unmatched. CDR1 and CDR2 from the germline V gene are MNHEY and SVGAGI. DNA for the CDR3: TGTGCCAGCAGCCGCCGACAGGGGGGCGACACCATATATTTT. Translating gives CASSRRQGGDTIYF.

This chain uses TRBV7-9 with TRBJ2-2; D is perhaps TRBD1 (5 bases). V lost 4 bases to trimming and J lost 0 bases, with 18 bases between them. There are 18 residues in the CDR3. CDR1 and CDR2 from the germline V gene are SEHNR and FQNEAQ (reference sequence). The CDR3 spells CASSSPKGRPSNTGELFF. DNA of the CDR3: TGTGCCAGCAGCTCCCCGAAGGGGCGCCCATCGAACACCGGGGAGCTGTTTTTT.

V usage is TRBV5-5 and J usage is TRBJ1-5; TRBD1 is a possible D gene (5 bases). V was clipped by 4 bases and J by 5 bases, with 13 bases between them. CDR3 length equals 14 residues. Germline lookup yields CDR1 SGHKS and CDR2 YYEKEE (reference sequence). The DNA of the CDR3 is TGTGCCAGCAGCCCGGCGGGGACGGATCAGCCCCAGCATTTT. This sequence encodes CASSPAGTDQPQHF.

This rearrangement joins TRBV3-1 (or the pseudogene TRBV3-2) to TRBJ2-1; 15 bases align to TRBD2. The CDR3 is 15 residues long. After removal of 4 bases from V and 12 bases from J, the junction contained 7 bases not matched to a gene. The germline V gene has CDR1 LGHDT and CDR2 YNNKEL (reference sequence). The CDR3 reads CASSRTSGGAIGQFF. The CDR3 DNA reads as TGTGCCAGCAGCCGGACTAGCGGGGGGGCTATCGGGCAGTTCTTC.

The V call is TRBV28, the J call TRBJ1-3; D unresolved. This CDR3 region has 16 residues. Trimming took off 2 bases at V and 4 bases at J, with 15 bases between the two ends. The germline V gene has CDR1 MDHEN and CDR2 SYDVKM. CDR3 amino acids: CASSLGEGRAGNTIYF. CDR3 DNA: TGTGCCAGCAGTTTAGGAGAGGGTCGGGCCGGAAACACCATATATTTT.

This chain joins TRBV11-3 and TRBJ2-2, with a possible D match to TRBD2 (5 bases). The germline gives CDR1 SGHNT, CDR2 YENEEA. CDR3 length: 14 residues. V was shortened by 5 bases and J by 3 bases, with 10 bases between the two germline ends. In DNA form, the CDR3 reads TGTGCCAGCAGCCCCGGACTCTACACCGGGGAGCTGTTTTTT. Its protein is CASSPGLYTGELFF.

The V gene is TRBV10-3, the J gene TRBJ2-1; 7 nucleotides agree with TRBD1. V was pared by 2 bases and J by 2 bases, with 3 bases of the junction left unmatched. The CDR3 contains 15 residues. Looked up from germline, CDR1 is ENHRY and CDR2 is SYGVKD. CDR3 protein: CAISEGTVAYNEQFF. The CDR3 DNA follows: TGTGCCATCAGTGAGGGGACAGTAGCCTACAATGAGCAGTTCTTC.

The V gene is TRBV9, the J gene TRBJ1-1; D perhaps matches TRBD1 (5 bases). CDR3 length equals 13 residues. The V and J ends lost 4 bases and 6 bases respectively, with 13 bases between them. Germline V gene data show CDR1 as SGDLS and CDR2 as YYNGEE. This CDR3 is CASSSSGFSEAFF. Here the CDR3 DNA reads TGTGCCAGCAGCTCATCAGGGTTTTCTGAAGCTTTCTTT.

This clone was observed a single time. The chain recombines TRBV5-4 with TRBJ2-5, with 7 positions matching TRBD1. Germline trimming cut 3 bases from V and 3 bases from J; bases unmatched to any gene: 2. The CDR3 extends over 13 amino acids. Germline lookup yields CDR1 SGHNT and CDR2 YYREEE (reference sequence). Written as DNA, the CDR3 is TGTGCCAGCAGCTGGGGACAGAAAGAGACCCAGTACTTC. As protein: CASSWGQKETQYF.

The chain combines TRBV27 with TRBJ1-4; the match to TRBD1 covers 11 bases. Looked up from germline, CDR1 is MNHEY and CDR2 is SMNVEV (reference sequence). The ends lost 6 bases at V and 2 bases at J; junction bases unmatched: 5. The CDR3 has 16 amino acids. The CDR3 coding sequence is TGTGCCAGCAGAAGTCGGACAGGGGGCACTAATGAAAAACTGTTTTTT. Encoded protein: CASRSRTGGTNEKLFF.

The chain carries TRBV7-2 and TRBJ1-2; D is uncertain. The CDR3 length is 13 residues. V lost 5 bases and J lost 4, with 11 bases in between. In germline, CDR1 is SGHTA, CDR2 FQGNSA. CDR3 amino acids: CASSRFGPYGYTF. The CDR3 DNA reads TGTGCCAGCAGCAGATTTGGGCCCTATGGCTACACCTTC.

The J gene is TRBJ2-1, the V gene TRBV5-1; D unresolved. With 0 bases removed from V and 9 bases from J, the gap between germline ends came to 4 bases. The germline V gene encodes CDR1 SGHRS and CDR2 YFSETQ. The CDR3 sequence is 11 residues long. Written as DNA, the CDR3 is TGCGCCAGCAGCTTGGCCATTGAGCAGTTCTTC. This sequence encodes CASSLAIEQFF.

This clone was seen only once. The chain employs TRBV13 and TRBJ2-7; 10 bases fit TRBD1. V shed 4 bases, J shed 3 bases, and the junction held 6 bases outside the gene matches. The germline gives CDR1 PRHDT, CDR2 FYEKMQ (reference sequence). The CDR3 runs to 15 residues. The CDR3 region is CASSSAGTGVYEQYF. In DNA, the CDR3 is TGTGCCAGCAGCTCGGCCGGGACAGGGGTCTACGAGCAGTACTTC.

This sequence joins TRBV30 and TRBJ1-1; unclear D gene. The CDR3 sequence is 14 residues long. V was pared by 2 bases and J by 5 bases, with 15 bases between. Germline values: CDR1 GTSNPN, CDR2 SVGIG (reference sequence). The CDR3 sequence is CAWSSLRGGTEAFF. In DNA form, the CDR3 reads TGTGCCTGGAGTTCCCTCCGGGGAGGTACTGAAGCTTTCTTT. Variable domain in full (rest from reference TRBV30 and TRBJ1-1): SQTIHQWPATLVQPVGSPLSLECTVEGTSNPNLYWYRQAAGRGLQLLFYSVGIGQISSEVPQNLSASRPQDRQFILSSKKLLLSDSGFYLCAWSSLRGGTEAFFGQGTRLTVV.